The 31 T cell receptor beta chains below come from one sample, sequenced in a study of blood T cell repertoires in COVID-19. Clones were sequenced by immunoSEQ multiplex PCR, and TCRdb holds only the in-frame ones, with some missing. Altogether 100,000 to 150,000 clones are present, around 88% being singletons, with the ten largest covering 10%. Sequencing was done on a sample of peripheral blood. These receptor sequences come from a man in his fifties with acute or convalescent COVID-19.

For the CDR3, the DNA is TGCGCCAGCTCAAAACAGGAGAACACTGAAGCTTTCTTT. This gives the protein CASSKQENTEAFF. The rearrangement links TRBV10-2 to TRBJ1-1; tentative D call: TRBD1 (5 bases). Germline CDR1 is WSHSY and CDR2 is SAAADI. This CDR3 contains 13 residues. Trimming shortened V by 8 bases and J by 1 base, and 11 bases separated the two germline ends.

The chain couples TRBV6-5 to TRBJ1-1; 12 positions agree with TRBD1. J gave up 5 bases and V 1 base, and 5 bases lay outside the gene matches. Germline V gene data show CDR1 as MNHEY and CDR2 as SVGAGI. CDR3 size: 16 residues. CDR3 in DNA: TGTGCCAGCAGTTACTTGGGACAGGGGGCGAAAACTGAAGCTTTCTTT. Translated: CASSYLGQGAKTEAFF.

The chain couples TRBV18 to TRBJ1-1; D gene unclear. This CDR3 comprises 13 residues. The germline V gene encodes CDR1 KGHSH and CDR2 LQKENI. V was pared by 2 bases and J by 7 bases, with 11 bases between. DNA of the CDR3: TGTGCCAGCTCACCAAACCCCACGGGTGAAGCTTTCTTT. Translation: CASSPNPTGEAFF.

The J gene is TRBJ1-2, the V gene TRBV9, with D perhaps TRBD1 (5 bases). CDR3 length: 20 amino acids. Deletions cut 4 bases from V and 8 bases from J, with 36 bases between. CDR1 SGDLS and CDR2 YYNGEE come from the germline V gene. CDR3 residues: CASSLGLNRGGTNTLGGYTF. CDR3 DNA: TGTGCCAGCAGCTTAGGTCTTAATCGGGGAGGGACCAACACTCTGGGAGGCTACACCTTC.

This clone was seen only once. The chain couples TRBV5-6 to TRBJ1-6; 11 positions match TRBD1. The CDR3 length is 16 residues. Germline lookup yields CDR1 SGHDT and CDR2 YYEEEE. With 5 bases clipped from V and 9 bases from J, the junction kept 10 bases outside the gene matches. The CDR3: CASRDGQGAFSSPLHF. DNA for the CDR3: TGTGCCAGCAGGGACGGACAGGGGGCTTTTAGTTCACCCCTCCACTTT.

V usage is TRBV2 and J usage is TRBJ1-2; a possible D gene is TRBD1 (5 bases). Germline CDR1 and CDR2: SNHLY and FYNNEI. Trimming took 7 bases from V and 4 from J, leaving 19 bases between them. This CDR3 contains 15 residues. CDR3 residues: CASTLGVEGSYGYTF. CDR3 DNA sequence: TGTGCCAGCACTCTCGGGGTGGAGGGGAGCTATGGCTACACCTTC.

The chain combines TRBV5-1 with TRBJ1-5, with TRBD1 matching over 10 bases. After removal of 5 bases from V and 3 bases from J, the junction contained 5 bases not matched to a gene. Per the germline V gene, CDR1 is SGHRS and CDR2 is YFSETQ. CDR3 length: 15 residues. CDR3 sequence: CASRAGTGANQPQHF. In DNA form, the CDR3 reads TGCGCCAGCAGGGCCGGGACAGGGGCCAATCAGCCCCAGCATTTT. The complete variable domain, with remaining parts taken from reference TRBV5-1 and TRBJ1-5, reads KAGVTQTPRYLIKTRGQQVTLSCSPISGHRSVSWYQQTPGQGLQFLFEYFSETQRNKGNFPGRFSGRQFSNSRSEMNVSTLELGDSALYLCASRAGTGANQPQHFGDGTRLSIL.

This rearrangement joins TRBV7-8 to TRBJ2-3; D not resolved. The CDR3 sequence is 13 residues long. Trimming shortened V by 5 bases and J by 5 bases, and 11 bases separated the two germline ends. CDR1 is SGHVS, CDR2 FQNEAQ, per germline. The CDR3 spells CASSRTRQDTQYF. The CDR3 DNA reads TGTGCCAGCAGCCGTACCAGGCAAGATACGCAGTATTTT.

The chain joins TRBV18 to TRBJ1-5; D not certain. Germline V gives CDR1 KGHSH, CDR2 LQKENI. The CDR3 loop spans 13 amino acids. V lost 3 bases and J 3 bases, leaving 6 bases between the germline ends. The CDR3 loop reads CASSPALNQPQHF. The DNA of the CDR3 is TGTGCCAGCTCACCCGCGCTCAATCAGCCCCAGCATTTT.

The chain couples TRBV7-3 to TRBJ2-2; tentative D call: TRBD2 (5 bases). V was clipped by 5 bases and J by 0 bases, with 13 bases between them. The CDR3 totals 16 residues. The germline CDR1 and CDR2 sequences are SGHTA and FQGTGA. The CDR3 nucleotides are TGTGCCAGCAGCCTAGGGTGGGGAGCGAACACCGGGGAGCTGTTTTTT. Protein: CASSLGWGANTGELFF.

The chain combines TRBV6-1 with TRBJ2-3; 8 bases align to TRBD2. Germline assignment: CDR1 MNHNS and CDR2 SASEGT. There are 18 residues in the CDR3. Trimming cost V 2 bases and J 5 bases; bases outside gene matches: 15. The CDR3 sequence: CASSERWSRGGLGDTQYF. CDR3 bases: TGTGCCAGCAGTGAAAGGTGGTCCCGGGGGGGCCTAGGAGATACGCAGTATTTT.

This sequence joins TRBV5-6 and TRBJ1-3, with D possibly being TRBD1 (6 bases). V lost 4 bases, J lost 4 bases, and 15 bases lay in between. This CDR3 is built from 15 residues. CDR1 is SGHDT, CDR2 YYEEEE, per germline. The CDR3 DNA is TGTGCCAGCAGCCTTATAACGGGACAAGGAAACACCATATATTTT. Translated: CASSLITGQGNTIYF.

The table lists this clone with a few counts. The V and J genes are TRBV6-5 and TRBJ1-1; 7 bases agree with TRBD1. The CDR3 totals 14 residues. Losses at the gene ends were 7 bases for V and 8 bases for J; bases not matched to a gene: 13. The V gene's germline CDR1 is MNHEY and CDR2 SVGAGI. The chain's CDR3 is CASTDRDNSPEAFF. DNA of the CDR3: TGTGCCAGCACCGACAGGGACAATTCTCCAGAAGCTTTCTTT.

The V call is TRBV6-1, the J call TRBJ2-7, with D tentatively TRBD1 (7 bases). V gave up 4 bases and J gave up 9 bases, with 28 bases separating them. From germline, CDR1 is MNHNS and CDR2 SASEGT. The CDR3 is 17 residues long. The CDR3 bases are TGTGCCAGCAGTGTGTCAGGAGGGGGCCTCATCCCCACATGGCAGTACTTC. Encoded protein: CASSVSGGGLIPTWQYF.

The CDR3 here is CASSQAGNTIYF. Here the CDR3 DNA reads TGTGCCAGCAGCCAGGCTGGAAACACCATATATTTT. The V gene is TRBV11-2, the J gene TRBJ1-3; D call uncertain. From germline, CDR1 is SGHAT and CDR2 FQNNGV. The V end lost 5 bases, the J end lost 2 bases, and 4 bases lay between the germline ends. The CDR3 is 12 amino acids.

The chain carries TRBV4-1 and TRBJ1-1, with TRBD1 matching 7 bases. Germline trimming cut 0 bases from V and 3 bases from J; bases unmatched to any gene: 7. The CDR3 is 16 residues long. Germline V gives CDR1 MGHRA, CDR2 YSYEKL. CDR3 DNA sequence: TGCGCCAGCAGCCAAGAAGCGGCGACAGGGTACACTGAAGCTTTCTTT. It is translated as CASSQEAATGYTEAFF.

The chain links TRBV18 to TRBJ1-1; D unclear. The CDR3 contains 14 residues. Trimming cost V 3 bases and J 3 bases, with 11 bases left between them. Per the germline V gene, CDR1 is KGHSH and CDR2 is LQKENI. CDR3 nucleotides: TGTGCCAGCTCACCTGGGCGGGGAGACACTGAAGCTTTCTTT. Amino acids: CASSPGRGDTEAFF.

This sequence joins TRBV19 and TRBJ1-6, with a tentative D call TRBD1 (6 bases). Trimming cost V 7 bases and J 2 bases, with 12 bases left between them. CDR3 length: 15 amino acids. Per the germline V gene, CDR1 is LNHDA and CDR2 is SQIVND (reference sequence). The chain's CDR3 is CASTDRPTYNSPLHF. In DNA, the CDR3 is TGTGCCAGTACTGACAGGCCAACCTATAATTCACCCCTCCACTTT.

V usage is TRBV5-1 and J usage is TRBJ2-1, with D perhaps matching TRBD2 (5 bases). Germline V CDR1 and CDR2: SGHRS, YFSETQ. The CDR3 consists of 15 residues. Trimming cost V 0 bases and J 3 bases, with 10 bases left between them. CDR3 in amino acids: CASSLGGRSYNEQFF. DNA for the CDR3: TGCGCCAGCAGCTTGGGAGGGCGTAGCTACAATGAGCAGTTCTTC.

The V and J genes are TRBV15 and TRBJ2-5, with 7 bases lining up with TRBD2. Germline assignment: CDR1 LNHNV and CDR2 YYDKDF (reference sequence). This CDR3 contains 16 residues. V lost 4 bases, J lost 1 base, and 9 bases stayed unmatched. The CDR3, as DNA: TGTGCCACCAGCATTGGTAGGGGACTACCCCAAGAGACCCAGTACTTC. It is translated as CATSIGRGLPQETQYF. The full variable domain, rest sourced from reference TRBV15 and TRBJ2-5, is DAMVIQNPRYQVTQFGKPVTLSCSQTLNHNVMYWYQQKSSQAPKLLFHYYDKDFNNEADTPDNFQSRRPNTSFCFLDIRSPGLGDTAMYLCATSIGRGLPQETQYFGPGTRLLVL.

The chain recombines TRBV25-1 with TRBJ1-1, with 8 nucleotides matching TRBD1. Germline assignment: CDR1 MGHDK and CDR2 SYGVNS. With V trimmed by 5 bases and J by 1 base, 12 bases remained unmatched. The CDR3 extends over 17 amino acids. The CDR3 protein is CASSHRAGTGRNTEAFF. In nucleotides, the CDR3 is TGTGCCAGCAGTCATCGGGCTGGGACAGGAAGGAACACTGAAGCTTTCTTT.

The V and J genes are TRBV11-2 and TRBJ1-6; 7 bases map to TRBD1. This CDR3 contains 16 residues. CDR1 is SGHAT, CDR2 FQNNGV, per germline. After removal of 0 bases from V and 10 bases from J, the junction contained 9 bases not matched to a gene. In DNA form, the CDR3 reads TGTGCCAGCAGCTTAGACTTCGACAGGGTTGAGTCACCCCTCCACTTT. Translation: CASSLDFDRVESPLHF.

The CDR3 reads CASSFGGSGYEQYF. The CDR3 coding sequence is TGTGCCAGCAGCTTCGGGGGGAGTGGGTACGAGCAGTACTTC. This chain uses TRBV5-6 with TRBJ2-7; 7 bases match TRBD2. This CDR3 contains 14 residues. The J segment lost 4 bases and the V segment lost 2 bases, leaving 6 bases of the junction unmatched. Per germline, CDR1 SGHDT and CDR2 YYEEEE.

CDR3 sequence: CASTPPGYTTDTQYF. The CDR3 nucleotides read TGTGCCAGCACCCCCCCGGGATACACGACAGATACGCAGTATTTT. The genes are TRBV28 and TRBJ2-3, with D perhaps TRBD2 (5 bases). The germline V gene has CDR1 MDHEN and CDR2 SYDVKM. The ends were cut back, 7 bases at V and 3 bases at J, with 17 bases in the middle. The CDR3 extends over 15 amino acids.

This clone came up once. The chain joins TRBV2 to TRBJ2-5; 9 bases fit TRBD1. The germline CDR1 and CDR2 sequences are SNHLY and FYNNEI. This CDR3 is built from 12 residues. The J segment lost 3 bases and the V segment lost 9 bases, leaving 2 bases of the junction unmatched. The CDR3 sequence: CARQGAEETQYF. CDR3 DNA: TGTGCCAGACAGGGGGCCGAAGAGACCCAGTACTTC. The full variable domain, with the rest looked up from reference TRBV2 and TRBJ2-5, is EPEVTQTPSHQVTQMGQEVILRCVPISNHLYFYWYRQILGQKVEFLVSFYNNEISEKSEIFDDQFSVERPDGSNFTLKIRSTKLEDSAMYFCARQGAEETQYFGPGTRLLVL.

The chain employs TRBV5-6 and TRBJ2-1; a possible D gene is TRBD2 (7 bases). The germline V and J ends were trimmed by 0 bases and 15 bases, with 16 bases remaining between them. The CDR3 contains 13 residues. Germline V gene sequence: CDR1 SGHDT, CDR2 YYEEEE. CDR3 DNA: TGTGCCAGCAGCTTGGGGCCCAGGGGAGGGAGGTTCTTC. This gives the protein CASSLGPRGGRFF.

The gene calls are TRBV19 and TRBJ1-5, with TRBD1 as a possible D gene (5 bases). The CDR3 has 15 residues. With 0 bases removed from V and 7 bases from J, the gap between germline ends came to 13 bases. Germline-derived CDR1 and CDR2 are LNHDA and SQIVND (reference sequence). The chain's CDR3 is CASSIDSNPGQPQHF. In nucleotides, the CDR3 is TGTGCCAGTAGTATAGATTCAAATCCAGGGCAGCCCCAGCATTTT.

V and J are TRBV4-1 and TRBJ2-1, with 7 bases aligning to TRBD2. In germline, CDR1 is MGHRA, CDR2 YSYEKL. CDR3 length: 15 amino acids. V lost 0 bases, J lost 3 bases, and 2 bases stayed unmatched. DNA for the CDR3: TGCGCCAGCAGCCAAGACGGACTAGGCTACAATGAGCAGTTCTTC. Translated, it gives CASSQDGLGYNEQFF.

V gene TRBV6-5 combines with J gene TRBJ2-6; D gene ambiguous. CDR3 size: 15 residues. Germline V gene data show CDR1 as MNHEY and CDR2 as SVGAGI. V was pared by 11 bases and J by 0 bases, with 14 bases between. The CDR3 nucleotides are TGTGCCTCCAGTTCCGAGTTCTCTGGGGCCAACGTCCTGACTTTC. This translates into CASSSEFSGANVLTF.

J is TRBJ1-1 and V is TRBV7-3; 7 positions match TRBD1. The ends lost 10 bases at V and 6 bases at J; junction bases unmatched: 20. This CDR3 contains 16 residues. The germline V gene encodes CDR1 SGHTA and CDR2 FQGTGA. The CDR3 nucleotides read TGTGCCACTTCGGGACAGTTAATATCTGCGGGGTCTGAAGCTTTCTTT. Residues: CATSGQLISAGSEAFF.

This rearrangement joins TRBV12-3 or TRBV12-4 to TRBJ2-1; 8 bases agree with TRBD1. The length of the CDR3 is 13 residues. V shed 3 bases and J 9 bases; nucleotides not matched to a gene: 4. The CDR3 spells CASSFAGGGEQFF. Written as DNA, the CDR3 is TGTGCCAGCAGTTTCGCAGGGGGCGGTGAGCAGTTCTTC.